This T cell receptor (beta chain) is drawn from a study of cytotoxic CD8 clonotypes in ibrutinib-treated CLL. Study-level results: Clonality went up at ibrutinib response and then declined back toward baseline at progression. Clonality measured at baseline exceeded age-matched healthy donors, tracking circulating CD8+ T-cell counts.

Germline CDR1 reads LNHNV; CDR2 reads YYDKDF (reference sequence). Trimming stripped 5 bases from V and 1 base from J, with 12 bases between. The CDR3 sequence is 14 residues long. In this sample, this clone turned up once. Antigen: not known. The data were produced by immunoSEQ multiplex PCR, yet TCRdb's version contains in-frame clones alone and is incomplete. In the table there are 52,000 or so clones, approximately 87% of which are singletons. Sequencing was performed on PBMCs, taken after 24 months of ibrutinib treatment. This clonotype originated in a human donor with chronic lymphocytic leukemia. The rearrangement uses TRBV15 and TRBJ2-7; D is possibly TRBD1 or TRBD2 (5 bases each). CDR3 region: CATSQIGASYEQYF. The DNA of the CDR3 is TGTGCCACCAGCCAGATCGGGGCTTCCTACGAGCAGTACTTC.